One sample yielded the 27 T cell receptor beta chains listed below, sequenced in a study of monozygotic twins with inflammatory bowel disease. TCRdb reprocessed the 5' RACE reads; each CDR3 protein has one entry and no DNA is given. This table lists more than 110,000 distinct CDR3 sequences. The sequenced material came from blood. These receptors were collected from a human donor with ulcerative colitis or Crohn's disease, or a healthy co-twin of an affected twin (not recorded which).

This chain links TRBV11-2 with TRBJ2-2. The CDR3 is 12 amino acids. Per the germline V gene, CDR1 is SGHAT and CDR2 is FQNNGV. CDR3 sequence: CASSLDWGELFF. Full variable domain (missing parts from reference TRBV11-2 and TRBJ2-2): EAGVAQSPRYKIIEKRQSVAFWCNPISGHATLYWYQQILGQGPKLLIQFQNNGVVDDSQLPKDRFSAERLKGVDSTLKIQPAKLEDSAVYLCASSLDWGELFFGEGSRLTVL.

The chain recombines TRBV12-3 or TRBV12-4 with TRBJ2-1; TCRdb designates TRBD2, a call that cannot be tested without DNA. CDR3 length equals 16 residues. The CDR3 loop reads CASSLVASGVHNEQFF.

V usage is TRBV28 and J usage is TRBJ1-2. Looked up from germline, CDR1 is MDHEN and CDR2 is SYDVKM. This CDR3 region has 14 residues. The CDR3 loop reads CASSLSARGSGYTF.

The V gene is TRBV5-6, the J gene TRBJ1-6; the D call from TCRdb, TRBD1, cannot be confirmed without DNA. The CDR3 sequence is 15 residues long. Germline V CDR1 and CDR2: SGHDT, YYEEEE. The CDR3 protein is CASSFPGRVNSPLHF.

The genes are TRBV5-1 and TRBJ1-1; TCRdb proposes TRBD1, but this gene call is untestable without DNA. This CDR3 is built from 13 residues. Germline CDR1 reads SGHRS; CDR2 reads YFSETQ. The CDR3 reads CASSFNQGSEAFF. The full variable domain, its missing parts supplied by reference TRBV5-1 and TRBJ1-1, is KAGVTQTPRYLIKTRGQQVTLSCSPISGHRSVSWYQQTPGQGLQFLFEYFSETQRNKGNFPGRFSGRQFSNSRSEMNVSTLELGDSALYLCASSFNQGSEAFFGQGTRLTVV.

This sequence joins TRBV6-1 and TRBJ2-5; absent DNA, TCRdb's TRBD2 call cannot be checked. Germline V gives CDR1 MNHNS, CDR2 SASEGT. The CDR3 has 15 residues. CDR3 loop: CASRFLGTAQETQYF.

The gene calls are TRBV4-3 and TRBJ2-7; lacking DNA, the TRBD1 call made by TCRdb goes unchecked. This CDR3 spans 15 amino acids. Per the germline V gene, CDR1 is LGHNA and CDR2 is YSLEER. CDR3 sequence: CASSQGWGQSYEQYF.

The rearrangement joins TRBV29-1 to TRBJ2-1. The germline CDR1 and CDR2 sequences are SQVTM and ANQGSEA. The CDR3 contains 15 residues. The CDR3 here is CSVGAQQSSYNEQFF.

This sequence joins TRBV20-1 and TRBJ2-7; TCRdb picks TRBD2, but there is no DNA to check that call. Germline V gene lookup returns CDR1 DFQATT and CDR2 SNEGSKA (reference sequence). This CDR3 is built from 14 residues. CDR3 region: CSAPLGGQSDEQYF.

This chain uses TRBV3-1 with TRBJ2-6. The CDR3 is 16 residues long. Per germline, CDR1 LGHDT and CDR2 YNNKEL (reference sequence). The CDR3 sequence is CASSLRQLTGANVLTF.

This sequence joins TRBV5-1 and TRBJ2-1. CDR3 length equals 17 residues. From germline, CDR1 is SGHRS and CDR2 YFSETQ. The CDR3 sequence is CASSSGQGYSSYNEQFF.

This chain joins TRBV7-2 and TRBJ2-3; TCRdb's assignment of TRBD1 cannot be checked, as there is no DNA. The germline CDR1 and CDR2 sequences are SGHTA and FQGNSA. The CDR3 has 14 residues. The CDR3 reads CASSLDGGTDTQYF.

This chain connects TRBV5-1 to TRBJ2-4; there is no DNA to check the TCRdb D call of TRBD2. This CDR3 comprises 18 residues. Germline values: CDR1 SGHRS, CDR2 YFSETQ. The CDR3 reads CASSLRGTSGIAKNIQYF.

The V gene is TRBV19, the J gene TRBJ2-7; checking the TCRdb D call of TRBD1 is not possible without DNA. Per the germline V gene, CDR1 is LNHDA and CDR2 is SQIVND (reference sequence). The CDR3 is made up of 17 amino acids. The CDR3 loop reads CASSLRTQGQGPYEQYF.

The chain employs TRBV7-7 and TRBJ2-1; TCRdb's D gene call, TRBD1, goes unchecked for lack of DNA. The CDR3 loop spans 15 amino acids. Per the germline V gene, CDR1 is SSHAT and CDR2 is FNYEAQ (reference sequence). CDR3 sequence: CATSPGGGNHNEQFF.

The V gene is TRBV28, the J gene TRBJ1-2. CDR1 and CDR2 (germline): MDHEN, SYDVKM. The CDR3 is 14 residues long. CDR3 loop: CAIRPPAMNYGYTF.

The rearrangement uses TRBV10-3 and TRBJ2-5; TCRdb's D gene call, TRBD1, goes unchecked for lack of DNA. The CDR3 contains 14 residues. The germline CDR1 and CDR2 sequences are ENHRY and SYGVKD. CDR3 region: CAISESGIRETQYF.

The chain joins TRBV7-3 to TRBJ2-5; TCRdb reports TRBD2, a call that lacks DNA to check it against. Germline V gene sequence: CDR1 SGHTA, CDR2 FQGTGA. The CDR3 loop spans 14 amino acids. The CDR3 region is CASSVGGSQETQYF.

V usage is TRBV3-1 and J usage is TRBJ2-4; without DNA, the TCRdb call of TRBD1 cannot be checked. The CDR3 consists of 16 residues. Germline CDR1 and CDR2: LGHDT and YNNKEL (reference sequence). CDR3 in amino acids: CASSFSGKAAKNIQYF. The complete variable domain, with remaining parts taken from reference TRBV3-1 and TRBJ2-4, reads DTAVSQTPKYLVTQMGNDKSIKCEQNLGHDTMYWYKQDSKKFLKIMFSYNNKELIINETVPNRFSPKSPDKAHLNLHINSLELGDSAVYFCASSFSGKAAKNIQYFGAGTRLSVL.

The V gene is TRBV19, the J gene TRBJ2-7; the TCRdb call, TRBD1, lacks DNA for checking. The CDR3 length is 13 residues. The germline V gene encodes CDR1 LNHDA and CDR2 SQIVND (reference sequence). The CDR3 spells CASSIPGTHEQYF.

The chain is built from TRBV20-1 and TRBJ2-4; checking the TCRdb D call of TRBD2 is not possible without DNA. The length of the CDR3 is 12 residues. Germline CDR1 and CDR2: DFQATT and SNEGSKA (reference sequence). The CDR3 here is CSAGTAQNIQYF.

The rearrangement uses TRBV11-2 and TRBJ2-1; TCRdb gives TRBD2 as the D gene, but with no DNA this cannot be confirmed. The CDR3 covers 17 residues. The germline V gene has CDR1 SGHAT and CDR2 FQNNGV. CDR3 in amino acids: CASSLGELASGSGEQFF.

This sequence joins TRBV29-1 and TRBJ2-7; TCRdb gives TRBD1 as the D gene, but with no DNA this cannot be confirmed. CDR1 and CDR2 (germline): SQVTM, ANQGSEA. CDR3 length equals 13 residues. CDR3 loop: CSVGDRGSGEQYF.

This chain connects TRBV27 to TRBJ2-3; the D gene TCRdb calls, TRBD2, cannot be checked with no DNA. The CDR3 sequence is 12 residues long. CDR1 MNHEY and CDR2 SMNVEV come from the germline V gene (reference sequence). CDR3 residues: CASRDFTDTQYF.

CDR3 region: CASSYMAGYTF. V and J are TRBV6-5 and TRBJ1-2. This CDR3 spans 11 amino acids. The germline V gene encodes CDR1 MNHEY and CDR2 SVGAGI.

J is TRBJ2-1 and V is TRBV7-9; the D gene TCRdb calls, TRBD1, cannot be checked with no DNA. Germline V gene lookup returns CDR1 SEHNR and CDR2 FQNEAQ (reference sequence). The CDR3 is made up of 15 amino acids. CDR3 in amino acids: CASSLADRGVNEQFF.

The CDR3 sequence is CASSRLQQASGEQFF. V usage is TRBV7-9 and J usage is TRBJ2-1; the TCRdb D gene call, TRBD1, has no DNA to confirm it. The CDR3 is 15 residues long. From germline, CDR1 is SEHNR and CDR2 FQNEAQ (reference sequence).